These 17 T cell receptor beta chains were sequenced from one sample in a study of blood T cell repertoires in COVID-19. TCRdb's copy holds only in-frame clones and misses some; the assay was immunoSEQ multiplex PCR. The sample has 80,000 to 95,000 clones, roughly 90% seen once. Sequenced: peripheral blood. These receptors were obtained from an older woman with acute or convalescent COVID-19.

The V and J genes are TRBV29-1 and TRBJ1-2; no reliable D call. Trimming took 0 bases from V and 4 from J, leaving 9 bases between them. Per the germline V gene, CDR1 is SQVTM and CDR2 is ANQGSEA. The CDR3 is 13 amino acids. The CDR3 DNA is TGCAGCGTTGAAGACCCCGAAGCCTATGGCTACACCTTC. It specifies CSVEDPEAYGYTF.

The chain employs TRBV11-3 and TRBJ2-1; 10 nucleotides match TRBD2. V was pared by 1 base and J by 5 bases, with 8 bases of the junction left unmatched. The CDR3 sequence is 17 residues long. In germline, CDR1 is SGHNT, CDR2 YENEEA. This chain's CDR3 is CASSLGGAGGGNNEQFF. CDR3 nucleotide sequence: TGTGCCAGCAGCTTAGGAGGAGCGGGAGGGGGCAACAATGAGCAGTTCTTC.

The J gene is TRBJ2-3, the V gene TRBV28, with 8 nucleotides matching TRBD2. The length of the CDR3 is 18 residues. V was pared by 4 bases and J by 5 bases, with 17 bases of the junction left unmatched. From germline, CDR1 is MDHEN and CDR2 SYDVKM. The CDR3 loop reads CASSYPLRGGQRKDTQYF. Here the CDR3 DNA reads TGTGCCAGCAGTTACCCCCTCCGGGGGGGCCAGAGGAAAGATACGCAGTATTTT.

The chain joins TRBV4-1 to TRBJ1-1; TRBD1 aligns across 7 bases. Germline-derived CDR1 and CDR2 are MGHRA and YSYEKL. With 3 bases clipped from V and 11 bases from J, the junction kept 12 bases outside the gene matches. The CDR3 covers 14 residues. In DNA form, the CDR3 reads TGCGCCAGCAGCCAGGATGAACAGGGGTTCAGGGCTTTCTTT. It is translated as CASSQDEQGFRAFF.

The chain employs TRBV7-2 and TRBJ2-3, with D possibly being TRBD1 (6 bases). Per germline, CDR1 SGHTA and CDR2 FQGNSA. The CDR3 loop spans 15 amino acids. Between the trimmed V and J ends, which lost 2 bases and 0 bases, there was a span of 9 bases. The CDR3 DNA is TGTGCCAGCAGCTTAAGGGGGTTTAGCACAGATACGCAGTATTTT. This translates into CASSLRGFSTDTQYF. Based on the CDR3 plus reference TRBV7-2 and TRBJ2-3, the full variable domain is GAGVSQSPSNKVTEKGKDVELRCDPISGHTALYWYRQSLGQGLEFLIYFQGNSAPDKSGLPSDRFSAERTGGSVSTLTIQRTQQEDSAVYLCASSLRGFSTDTQYFGPGTRLTVL.

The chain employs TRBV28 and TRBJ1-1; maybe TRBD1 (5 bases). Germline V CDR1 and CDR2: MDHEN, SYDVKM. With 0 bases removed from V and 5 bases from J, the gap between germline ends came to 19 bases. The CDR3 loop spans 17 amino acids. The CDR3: CASSLWAGPSSGTEAFF. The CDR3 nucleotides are TGTGCCAGCAGTTTATGGGCGGGGCCCTCGAGTGGTACTGAAGCTTTCTTT.

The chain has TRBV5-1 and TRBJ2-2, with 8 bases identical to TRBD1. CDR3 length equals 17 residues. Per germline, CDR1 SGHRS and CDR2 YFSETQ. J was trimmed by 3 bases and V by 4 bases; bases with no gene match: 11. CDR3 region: CASSPIYLTGDTGELFF. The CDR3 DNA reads TGCGCCAGCAGCCCTATTTATCTGACAGGGGACACCGGGGAGCTGTTTTTT.

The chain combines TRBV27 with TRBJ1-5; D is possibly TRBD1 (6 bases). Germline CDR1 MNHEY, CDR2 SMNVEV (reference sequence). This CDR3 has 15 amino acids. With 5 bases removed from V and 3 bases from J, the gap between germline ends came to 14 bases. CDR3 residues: CASSTGTILNQPQHF. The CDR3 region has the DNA TGTGCCAGCAGTACCGGGACAATCCTCAATCAGCCCCAGCATTTT.

DNA for the CDR3: TGTGCCAGCAGTTACTCTATCGCCCTAGGAGAAGATACGCAGTATTTT. The encoded protein is CASSYSIALGEDTQYF. The rearrangement joins TRBV6-5 to TRBJ2-3, with unresolved D. The CDR3 loop spans 16 amino acids. Germline-derived CDR1 and CDR2 are MNHEY and SVGAGI. The V end lost 0 bases, the J end lost 5 bases, and 15 bases lay between the germline ends.

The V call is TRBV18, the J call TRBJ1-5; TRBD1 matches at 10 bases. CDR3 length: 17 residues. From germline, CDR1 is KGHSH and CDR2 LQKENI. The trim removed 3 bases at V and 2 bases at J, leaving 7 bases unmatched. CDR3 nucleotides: TGTGCCAGCTCACCGGACGGGACAGGGGTTCGCAATCAGCCCCAGCATTTT. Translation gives CASSPDGTGVRNQPQHF.

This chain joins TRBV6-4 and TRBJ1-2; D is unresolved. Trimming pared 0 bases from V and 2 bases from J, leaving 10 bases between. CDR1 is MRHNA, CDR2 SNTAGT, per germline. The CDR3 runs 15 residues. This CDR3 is CASSDSIGGNYGYTF. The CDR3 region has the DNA TGTGCCAGCAGTGACTCGATCGGAGGGAACTATGGCTACACCTTC.

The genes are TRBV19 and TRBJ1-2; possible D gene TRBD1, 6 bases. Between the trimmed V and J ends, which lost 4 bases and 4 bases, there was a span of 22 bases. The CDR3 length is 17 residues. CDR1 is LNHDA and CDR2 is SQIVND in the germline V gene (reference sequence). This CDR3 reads CASSTWPGQRGPYGYTF. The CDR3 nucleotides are TGTGCCAGTAGTACGTGGCCGGGACAACGGGGACCCTATGGCTACACCTTC.

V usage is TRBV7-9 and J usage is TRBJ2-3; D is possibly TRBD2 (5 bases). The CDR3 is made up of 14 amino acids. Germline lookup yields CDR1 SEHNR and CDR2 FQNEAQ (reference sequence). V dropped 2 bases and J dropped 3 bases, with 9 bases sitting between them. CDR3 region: CASSLTRETDTQYF. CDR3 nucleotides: TGTGCCAGCAGCTTAACGAGGGAGACAGATACGCAGTATTTT.

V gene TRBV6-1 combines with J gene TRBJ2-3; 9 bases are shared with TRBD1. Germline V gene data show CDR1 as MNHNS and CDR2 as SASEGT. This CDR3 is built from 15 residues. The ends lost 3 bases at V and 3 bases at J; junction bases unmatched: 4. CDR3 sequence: CASSDRDRVTDTQYF. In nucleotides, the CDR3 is TGTGCCAGCAGTGACCGGGACAGGGTGACAGATACGCAGTATTTT.

The CDR3 spells CASSPPRGAWVYNEQFF. The CDR3 DNA follows: TGTGCCAGCAGTCCCCCCAGGGGAGCCTGGGTGTACAATGAGCAGTTCTTC. The chain carries TRBV28 and TRBJ2-1; D might be TRBD1 (6 bases). CDR1 MDHEN and CDR2 SYDVKM come from the germline V gene. Between the trimmed V and J ends, which lost 5 bases and 4 bases, there was a span of 21 bases. The CDR3 has 17 residues.

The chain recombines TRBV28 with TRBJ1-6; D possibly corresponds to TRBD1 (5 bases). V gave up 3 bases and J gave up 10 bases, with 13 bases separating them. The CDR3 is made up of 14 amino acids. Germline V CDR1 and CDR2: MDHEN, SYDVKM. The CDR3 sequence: CASSFSGGSSPLHF. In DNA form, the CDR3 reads TGTGCCAGCAGTTTCTCCGGGGGGAGCTCACCCCTCCACTTT. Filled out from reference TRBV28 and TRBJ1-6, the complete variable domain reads DVKVTQSSRYLVKRTGEKVFLECVQDMDHENMFWYRQDPGLGLRLIYFSYDVKMKEKGDIPEGYSVSREKKERFSLILESASTNQTSMYLCASSFSGGSSPLHFGNGTRLTVT.

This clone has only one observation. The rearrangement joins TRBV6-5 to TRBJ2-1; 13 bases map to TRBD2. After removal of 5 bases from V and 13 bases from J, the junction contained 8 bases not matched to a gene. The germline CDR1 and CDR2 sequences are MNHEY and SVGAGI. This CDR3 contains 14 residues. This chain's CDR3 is CASSPPGLAGNQFF. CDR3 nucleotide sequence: TGTGCCAGCAGTCCACCGGGACTAGCGGGGAATCAGTTCTTC.